This entry is about one T cell receptor beta chain. These data come from a study of neoadjuvant anti-PD-1 for oral cavity cancer. Time point defined: after neoadjuvant nivolumab, at surgical resection. The patients had HPV-negative, locally advanced oral cavity squamous cell carcinoma. Produced via immunoSEQ multiplex PCR; TCRdb's table is partial and in-frame only. The repertoire includes 37,000 or so clones, more than 35% of them detected once, and about a sixth sits in the top ten. This CDR3 spans 15 amino acids. V lost 9 bases to trimming and J lost 4 bases, with 22 bases between them. Germline V gives CDR1 MNHEY, CDR2 SMNVEV (reference sequence).

This sample comprised tumor tissue, obtained after nivolumab (anti-PD-1) treatment. The receptor's source is a person aged 40 to 85 with oral cavity squamous cell carcinoma. The V gene is TRBV27, the J gene TRBJ2-7; D perhaps matches TRBD2 (6 bases). The CDR3 here is CARGLIGKRSYEQYF. For the CDR3, the DNA is TGTGCCAGAGGACTAATAGGTAAGAGAAGTTACGAGCAGTACTTC.